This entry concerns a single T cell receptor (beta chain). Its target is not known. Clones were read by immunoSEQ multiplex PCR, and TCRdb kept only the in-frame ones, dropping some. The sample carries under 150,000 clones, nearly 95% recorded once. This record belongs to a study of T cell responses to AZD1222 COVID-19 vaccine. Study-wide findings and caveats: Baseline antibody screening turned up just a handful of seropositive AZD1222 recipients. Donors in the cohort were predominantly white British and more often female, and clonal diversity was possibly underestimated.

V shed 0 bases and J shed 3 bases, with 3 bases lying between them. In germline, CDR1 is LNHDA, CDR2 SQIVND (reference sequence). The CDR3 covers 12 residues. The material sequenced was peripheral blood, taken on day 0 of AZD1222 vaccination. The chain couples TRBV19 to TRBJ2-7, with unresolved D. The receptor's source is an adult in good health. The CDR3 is CASSIDGYEQYF. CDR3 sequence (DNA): TGTGCCAGTAGTATAGATGGCTACGAGCAGTACTTC.